Sequencing of this TCR beta chain was carried out in a study of beta chain features in type 1 diabetes. On this clone itself: The antigen remains undetermined.

V dropped 0 bases and J dropped 6 bases, with 17 bases sitting between them. The germline V gene has CDR1 MNHEY and CDR2 SVGAGI. CDR3 length: 16 residues. Of the isolated RNA, all was reverse transcribed, and so the sequenced material was expressed TCRB transcripts. Repertoires were generated with immunoSEQ multiplex PCR, while TCRdb's copy carries only in-frame clones and drops some. Of around 330,000 clones listed, 8% to 13% are singletons. Study-wide findings and caveats: Reduced insertions and increased deletions marked VDJ junctions in type 1 diabetes patients. Among patients, naive, central memory and Treg TCRB repertoires appeared more similar than among healthy donors. Resolution of whether HLA type affects TCRB rearrangement was not achieved here.

Sorting gave populations that all exceeded 98% purity. J is TRBJ1-1 and V is TRBV6-5, with D possibly matching TRBD1 (5 bases). Material for sequencing was naive CD4+ T cells from blood. This sequence was found in a woman aged 25 to 39 in good health. CDR3 protein: CASSYSWRGVGPEAFF. CDR3 in DNA: TGTGCCAGCAGTTACTCATGGCGGGGTGTGGGGCCTGAAGCTTTCTTT.